The 23 T cell receptor beta chains presented below share a single source sample, sequenced in a study of cytomegalovirus exposure and HLA in healthy donors. In the PCR, 60 Vbeta and 13 Jbeta primers were used. Sequenced by immunoSEQ multiplex PCR; TCRdb stores in-frame clones only, minus some. This table has around 140,000 clones, 78% appearing once. The sample consisted of PBMCs. All receptors derive from a woman in her late teens or twenties in good health and CMV-seropositive.

This clone was seen a handful of times. The chain combines TRBV4-1 with TRBJ1-4, with unresolved D. The CDR3 is made up of 12 amino acids. Germline V CDR1 and CDR2: MGHRA, YSYEKL. V gave up 3 bases and J gave up 7 bases, with 6 bases separating them. CDR3: CASSQNTEKLFF. Here the CDR3 DNA reads TGCGCCAGCAGCCAGAACACTGAAAAACTGTTTTTT.

V and J are TRBV27 and TRBJ2-1; TRBD2 matches 10 bases. The CDR3 length is 16 residues. Trimming removed 4 bases from V and 12 bases from J; junction bases left unmatched: 15. Germline-derived CDR1 and CDR2 are MNHEY and SMNVEV (reference sequence). The chain's CDR3 is CASSSETSGVRWGQFF. The DNA for the CDR3 is TGTGCCAGCAGTTCGGAAACTAGCGGGGTGCGATGGGGGCAGTTCTTC.

The chain carries TRBV6-4 and TRBJ2-3, with TRBD1 matching 9 bases. The CDR3 covers 15 residues. CDR1 and CDR2 (germline): MRHNA, SNTAGT. V trimming: 6 bases; J trimming: 2 bases; junction bases outside the gene matches: 6. CDR3: CASSPGTGSTDTQYF. In DNA, the CDR3 is TGTGCCAGCAGCCCCGGGACAGGGTCCACAGATACGCAGTATTTT.

The V gene is TRBV19, the J gene TRBJ2-2, with D tentatively TRBD1 (5 bases). The CDR3 extends over 16 amino acids. Germline-derived CDR1 and CDR2 are LNHDA and SQIVND (reference sequence). V was cut by 5 bases and J by 3 bases, with 16 bases left in between. The CDR3 region has the DNA TGTGCCAGTAGTTTCTTACAGGTTACGGACACCGGGGAGCTGTTTTTT. Protein sequence: CASSFLQVTDTGELFF.

This rearrangement joins TRBV29-1 to TRBJ2-7; weak D call: TRBD2 (5 bases). The CDR3 extends over 15 amino acids. Germline CDR1 is SQVTM and CDR2 is ANQGSEA. With 6 bases removed from V and 3 bases from J, the gap between germline ends came to 21 bases. CDR3 in DNA: TGCAGCGTAGCCGGGATCCCGTCTAGAGACTACGAGCAGTACTTC. Protein sequence: CSVAGIPSRDYEQYF.

CDR3 DNA sequence: TGTGCCAGCAGCTTTAGCGGGTTACAAGAGACCCAGTACTTC. Translating gives CASSFSGLQETQYF. The V gene is TRBV5-4, the J gene TRBJ2-5; TRBD2 agrees at 7 bases. CDR3 length: 14 residues. V shed 2 bases and J 2 bases; nucleotides not matched to a gene: 3. Per germline, CDR1 SGHNT and CDR2 YYREEE (reference sequence).

The chain has TRBV11-2 and TRBJ2-1, with D unresolved. V was cut by 0 bases and J by 0 bases, with 3 bases left in between. The CDR3 is made up of 14 amino acids. Germline-derived CDR1 and CDR2 are SGHAT and FQNNGV. CDR3 DNA: TGTGCCAGCAGCTTAGAGAGCTCCTACAATGAGCAGTTCTTC. This codes for CASSLESSYNEQFF.

The V gene is TRBV27, the J gene TRBJ2-1, with TRBD2 identical over 7 bases. Germline CDR1 MNHEY, CDR2 SMNVEV (reference sequence). This CDR3 has 17 residues. The V segment lost 3 bases and the J segment 2 bases; nucleotides outside the gene matches: 10. CDR3 in amino acids: CASSFPVGGGPYNEQFF. The CDR3, as DNA: TGTGCCAGCAGTTTTCCGGTCGGCGGGGGTCCCTACAATGAGCAGTTCTTC.

The chain is built from TRBV21-1 and TRBJ1-1; TRBD1, the table's D call, was not compared with the DNA. TRBV21-1 constitutes a pseudogene. This CDR3 comprises 15 residues. CDR3 in amino acids: CASSKIAGAWVGAFF. Written as DNA, the CDR3 is TGTGCCAGCAGCAAAATAGCAGGGGCTTGGGTAGGGGCTTTCTTT.

The chain carries TRBV9 and TRBJ1-5; 7 bases agree with TRBD1. V shed 0 bases and J 0 bases; nucleotides not matched to a gene: 6. Germline lookup yields CDR1 SGDLS and CDR2 YYNGEE. This CDR3 has 17 residues. CDR3 protein: CASSVGDRLLSNQPQHF. The CDR3, as DNA: TGTGCCAGCAGCGTAGGGGACAGATTGCTTAGCAATCAGCCCCAGCATTTT.

This chain uses TRBV15 with TRBJ1-1; tentative D call: TRBD1 (6 bases). Trimming removed 0 bases from V and 5 bases from J, with 19 bases in between. Germline V gene data show CDR1 as LNHNV and CDR2 as YYDKDF (reference sequence). The CDR3 extends over 17 amino acids. The CDR3 bases are TGTGCCACCAGCAGAGATCCGCAGGGGATGAAGGGAACTGAAGCTTTCTTT. This sequence encodes CATSRDPQGMKGTEAFF.

The V and J genes are TRBV7-9 and TRBJ1-1; D perhaps matches TRBD1 (5 bases). V lost 8 bases to trimming and J lost 4 bases, with 14 bases between them. The germline CDR1 and CDR2 sequences are SEHNR and FQNEAQ (reference sequence). The length of the CDR3 is 13 residues. The CDR3 sequence: CASGSMGLTEAFF. Here the CDR3 DNA reads TGTGCCAGCGGCTCCATGGGGCTCACTGAAGCTTTCTTT.

The chain is built from TRBV6-5 and TRBJ2-7; a possible D gene is TRBD1 (6 bases). There are 14 residues in the CDR3. With 6 bases removed from V and 4 bases from J, the gap between germline ends came to 16 bases. Germline CDR1 and CDR2: MNHEY and SVGAGI. The DNA of the CDR3 is TGTGCCAGCAGCCCCATCGACAGGCGGTACGAGCAGTACTTC. Translated: CASSPIDRRYEQYF.

CDR3 protein: CASSTRQASNTEAFF. CDR3 in DNA: TGCGCCAGCAGCACTAGACAGGCCTCCAACACTGAAGCTTTCTTT. The chain has TRBV5-1 and TRBJ1-1; D is possibly TRBD1 (6 bases). V was pared by 4 bases and J by 2 bases, with 15 bases between. The CDR3 contains 15 residues. Germline V gene lookup returns CDR1 SGHRS and CDR2 YFSETQ.

The chain is built from TRBV27 and TRBJ2-5; D perhaps matches TRBD2 (6 bases). The CDR3 extends over 14 amino acids. Germline V gene lookup returns CDR1 MNHEY and CDR2 SMNVEV (reference sequence). V was shortened by 3 bases and J by 0 bases, with 8 bases between the two germline ends. For the CDR3, the DNA is TGTGCCAGCAGTTTCGGGGGTTACCAAGAGACCCAGTACTTC. It is translated as CASSFGGYQETQYF.

The genes are TRBV11-2 and TRBJ1-1, with D unresolved. V lost 5 bases, J lost 0 bases, and 16 bases lay in between. Germline loops: CDR1 SGHAT, CDR2 FQNNGV. The CDR3 spans 16 residues. Written as DNA, the CDR3 is TGTGCCAGCAGCCGTCGGGAGCCCCTGATGAACACTGAAGCTTTCTTT. Its protein is CASSRREPLMNTEAFF.

This clone was detected once. The chain couples TRBV28 to TRBJ2-5, with D perhaps TRBD1 (8 bases). With the DNA end fitting TRBJ2-7 better, the J assignment may be wrong. The length of the CDR3 is 14 residues. The germline CDR1 and CDR2 sequences are MDHEN and SYDVKM. The CDR3 spells CASSSGGQVYEQYF. The CDR3 region has the DNA TGTGCCAGCAGTTCGGGGGGACAGGTATACGAGCAGTACTTC.

This clone was counted between two and nine times. This chain joins TRBV7-9 and TRBJ1-2; 7 bases agree with TRBD1. Unmatched junction bases numbered 17, after V lost 4 bases and J lost 12 bases. CDR1 is SEHNR, CDR2 FQNEAQ, per germline (reference sequence). The CDR3 loop spans 15 amino acids. The CDR3 spells CASSSVIGRGSFHTF. The CDR3 bases are TGTGCCAGCAGCTCCGTTATCGGCAGGGGGTCTTTCCACACCTTC.

The J gene is TRBJ2-5, the V gene TRBV5-6; D gene ambiguous. This CDR3 comprises 14 residues. Trimming took off 2 bases at V and 2 bases at J, with 10 bases between the two ends. Germline V CDR1 and CDR2: SGHDT, YYEEEE. The CDR3 region is CASSFYGRQETQYF. The CDR3 coding sequence is TGTGCCAGCAGCTTTTACGGTAGACAAGAGACCCAGTACTTC.

The rearrangement links TRBV7-6 to TRBJ2-3; TRBD2 matches at 7 bases. V lost 1 base, J lost 2 bases, and 9 bases stayed unmatched. CDR1 SGHVS and CDR2 FNYEAQ come from the germline V gene. The CDR3 length is 17 residues. This CDR3 is CASSLGGGGSITDTQYF. CDR3 bases: TGTGCCAGCAGCTTAGGCGGTGGCGGGAGTATCACAGATACGCAGTATTTT.

The sample holds a few counts of this clone. V and J are TRBV6-4 and TRBJ2-3; D is perhaps TRBD2 (6 bases). The CDR3 has 18 amino acids. Germline CDR1 MRHNA, CDR2 SNTAGT. Trimming pared 4 bases from V and 8 bases from J, leaving 28 bases between. In nucleotides, the CDR3 is TGTGCCAGCAGTGTGGGCTCATTGGGGGGTCCTTCGCAAGGTACGCAGTATTTT. Residues: CASSVGSLGGPSQGTQYF.

The chain uses TRBV9 and TRBJ2-6; a weak D match, TRBD1 (5 bases). Trimming took 0 bases from V and 4 from J, leaving 11 bases between them. The CDR3 runs to 16 residues. Germline CDR1 SGDLS, CDR2 YYNGEE. The CDR3 is CASSVGLGAGANVLTF. The CDR3 nucleotides read TGTGCCAGCAGCGTAGGGTTAGGGGCCGGGGCCAACGTCCTGACTTTC.

J is TRBJ2-1 and V is TRBV7-9; D is possibly TRBD2 (7 bases). V was cut by 5 bases and J by 7 bases, with 18 bases left in between. The CDR3 runs 15 residues. Germline values: CDR1 SEHNR, CDR2 FQNEAQ (reference sequence). The CDR3 loop reads CASSPPGGLGNEQFF. The DNA for the CDR3 is TGTGCCAGCAGCCCCCCGGGGGGCTTGGGAAATGAGCAGTTCTTC.